Presented here are 23 T cell receptor beta chains from one specimen sequenced in a study of blood T cell repertoires in COVID-19. Data came from immunoSEQ multiplex PCR; TCRdb stores just in-frame clones and leaves some out. The table includes some 270,000 clones, 65% to 90% detected once. Sample: PBMCs or T cells enriched from blood (not recorded which). These receptors all stem from a woman aged 45 to 65 with acute COVID-19.

This chain uses TRBV30 with TRBJ2-7, with 8 bases lining up with TRBD1. The CDR3 extends over 14 amino acids. After removal of 2 bases from V and 1 base from J, the junction contained 4 bases not matched to a gene. Per germline, CDR1 GTSNPN and CDR2 SVGIG (reference sequence). The DNA of the CDR3 is TGTGCCTGGAGTAAAGGACAGGGTTCCTACGAGCAGTACTTC. Translating it yields CAWSKGQGSYEQYF.

In this sample, this clone turned up a few times. The chain combines TRBV5-1 with TRBJ2-1; 10 bases line up with TRBD2. This CDR3 spans 16 amino acids. Germline V gene sequence: CDR1 SGHRS, CDR2 YFSETQ. J lost 5 bases, V lost 3 bases, and 8 bases had no gene match. CDR3 bases: TGCGCCAGCAGCTCCTCTAGCGGGGGAACCAACAATGAGCAGTTCTTC. Translated: CASSSSSGGTNNEQFF.

The V call is TRBV5-1, the J call TRBJ1-3; D gene uncertain. Germline V gene data show CDR1 as SGHRS and CDR2 as YFSETQ. The CDR3 consists of 14 residues. Trimming shortened V by 3 bases and J by 0 bases, and 7 bases separated the two germline ends. The DNA for the CDR3 is TGCGCCAGCAGCTCCGCGGGCTCTGGAAACACCATATATTTT. Its translation is CASSSAGSGNTIYF.

The chain joins TRBV24-1 to TRBJ2-2; D call uncertain. Trimming took 5 bases from V and 3 from J, leaving 3 bases between them. From germline, CDR1 is KGHDR and CDR2 SFDVKD. The CDR3 runs 12 residues. CDR3 loop: CATSADTGELFF. CDR3 DNA: TGTGCCACCAGTGCAGACACCGGGGAGCTGTTTTTT.

This clone was counted between two and nine times. The rearrangement uses TRBV30 and TRBJ2-1; 11 nucleotides agree with TRBD2. The CDR3 is made up of 15 amino acids. The germline CDR1 and CDR2 sequences are GTSNPN and SVGIG (reference sequence). V was pared by 3 bases and J by 5 bases, with 6 bases of the junction left unmatched. The CDR3 sequence: CAWSKKGLADNEQFF. The CDR3 DNA follows: TGTGCCTGGAGCAAAAAGGGACTAGCGGACAATGAGCAGTTCTTC.

The sample holds one count of this clone. The rearrangement links TRBV6-5 to TRBJ1-2; D unresolved. CDR3 length: 13 residues. Germline assignment: CDR1 MNHEY and CDR2 SVGAGI. V was cut by 6 bases and J by 3 bases, with 11 bases left in between. This chain's CDR3 is CASRAQSDYGYTF. The CDR3 DNA reads as TGTGCCAGCAGGGCACAGAGTGACTATGGCTACACCTTC.

The chain has TRBV19 and TRBJ1-3, with 8 bases aligning to TRBD1. Germline CDR1 LNHDA, CDR2 SQIVND (reference sequence). The CDR3 is 15 residues long. After removal of 9 bases from V and 2 bases from J, the junction contained 9 bases not matched to a gene. CDR3 DNA sequence: TGTGCCAGCCGCGCCGAGGACAGGGCTGGAAACACCATATATTTT. Its translation is CASRAEDRAGNTIYF. Supplemented by reference TRBV19 and TRBJ1-3, the full variable domain reads DGGITQSPKYLFRKEGQNVTLSCEQNLNHDAMYWYRQDPGQGLRLIYYSQIVNDFQKGDIAEGYSVSREKKESFPLTVTSAQKNPTAFYLCASRAEDRAGNTIYFGEGSWLTVV.

This clone was picked up a small number of times. The chain recombines TRBV19 with TRBJ2-1, with D possibly TRBD1 on 6 matching bases. Germline V gene lookup returns CDR1 LNHDA and CDR2 SQIVND (reference sequence). V was pared by 4 bases and J by 10 bases, with 14 bases between. The CDR3 totals 13 residues. The CDR3, as DNA: TGTGCCAGTAGTACGGTCAGGGGCCGAGAGCAGTTCTTC. Residues: CASSTVRGREQFF.

The chain joins TRBV5-1 to TRBJ1-1; 8 nucleotides line up with TRBD1. Germline lookup yields CDR1 SGHRS and CDR2 YFSETQ. The CDR3 length is 17 residues. Trimming removed 0 bases from V and 0 bases from J; junction bases left unmatched: 7. The CDR3 DNA sequence: TGCGCCAGCAGCTTGGTTGCAGGGGGCGGCGTGAACACTGAAGCTTTCTTT. This translates into CASSLVAGGGVNTEAFF.

The V call is TRBV18, the J call TRBJ1-1, with 7 positions matching TRBD1. Per the germline V gene, CDR1 is KGHSH and CDR2 is LQKENI. The CDR3 totals 15 residues. Trimming took 3 bases from V and 5 from J; bases not matched to a gene: 9. CDR3 region: CASSPVQGRKTEAFF. CDR3 nucleotide sequence: TGTGCCAGCTCACCTGTACAGGGGAGAAAGACTGAAGCTTTCTTT.

The gene calls are TRBV19 and TRBJ1-4; 9 bases line up with TRBD1. The CDR3 runs to 16 residues. The germline CDR1 and CDR2 sequences are LNHDA and SQIVND (reference sequence). J was trimmed by 8 bases and V by 5 bases; bases with no gene match: 12. CDR3 sequence: CASSPNSGTGMEKLFF. The CDR3 DNA reads as TGTGCCAGTAGTCCTAACTCCGGGACAGGGATGGAAAAACTGTTTTTT. The full variable domain, completed using reference TRBV19 and TRBJ1-4, is DGGITQSPKYLFRKEGQNVTLSCEQNLNHDAMYWYRQDPGQGLRLIYYSQIVNDFQKGDIAEGYSVSREKKESFPLTVTSAQKNPTAFYLCASSPNSGTGMEKLFFGSGTQLSVL.

This clone occurred once. The gene calls are TRBV5-4 and TRBJ2-2; 8 bases fit TRBD2. CDR3 length equals 17 residues. CDR1 is SGHNT and CDR2 is YYREEE in the germline V gene (reference sequence). Trimming removed 4 bases from V and 5 bases from J; junction bases left unmatched: 13. The CDR3 region is CASSMLTGTSRTGELFF. CDR3 nucleotide sequence: TGTGCCAGCAGCATGCTGACCGGGACTAGTAGGACCGGGGAGCTGTTTTTT.

The chain carries TRBV30 and TRBJ1-1, with TRBD1 identical over 8 bases. The ends lost 0 bases at V and 4 bases at J; junction bases unmatched: 4. The CDR3 covers 14 residues. Germline assignment: CDR1 GTSNPN and CDR2 SVGIG (reference sequence). The CDR3 coding sequence is TGTGCCTGGAGTGTACAAACAGGGGGCACTGAAGCTTTCTTT. Translating gives CAWSVQTGGTEAFF.

The chain uses TRBV5-1 and TRBJ2-2, with a weak D call TRBD1 (5 bases). This CDR3 spans 15 amino acids. Germline CDR1 and CDR2: SGHRS and YFSETQ. Trimming took off 4 bases at V and 0 bases at J, with 10 bases between the two ends. The CDR3 region is CASSIQATNTGELFF. CDR3 nucleotide sequence: TGCGCCAGCAGCATACAGGCTACGAACACCGGGGAGCTGTTTTTT.

The rearrangement joins TRBV4-2 to TRBJ1-4, with 7 bases aligning to TRBD1. Germline V gene lookup returns CDR1 LGHNA and CDR2 YNFKEQ. This CDR3 contains 16 residues. V gave up 5 bases and J gave up 0 bases; unmatched junction bases: 6. The CDR3 sequence is CASSSGQSATNEKLFF. The CDR3 DNA sequence: TGTGCCAGCAGCTCGGGACAGTCTGCAACTAATGAAAAACTGTTTTTT.

This clone has a single count. The rearrangement joins TRBV30 to TRBJ2-3; 7 positions agree with TRBD1. The CDR3 has 15 amino acids. After removal of 2 bases from V and 3 bases from J, the junction contained 8 bases not matched to a gene. Germline CDR1 GTSNPN, CDR2 SVGIG (reference sequence). The CDR3 protein is CAWSTRQGSTDTQYF. The CDR3, as DNA: TGTGCCTGGAGTACACGACAGGGAAGTACAGATACGCAGTATTTT.

The chain combines TRBV5-1 with TRBJ2-2, with 11 bases identical to TRBD1. The CDR3 has 16 residues. The junction had 5 bases not matched to a gene; V was cut back by 2 bases and J by 5 bases. From germline, CDR1 is SGHRS and CDR2 YFSETQ. The CDR3, as DNA: TGCGCCAGCAGCTTAGGACAGGGGGCGCAAACCGGGGAGCTGTTTTTT. Encoded protein: CASSLGQGAQTGELFF.

This clone has only a few counts. The V call is TRBV27, the J call TRBJ2-5, with TRBD2 identical over 10 bases. The CDR3 length is 16 residues. The V gene end was trimmed by 4 bases and the J gene end by 5 bases; junction bases not matched to a gene: 10. Germline-derived CDR1 and CDR2 are MNHEY and SMNVEV (reference sequence). The CDR3 protein is CASSSRGLAGDETQYF. The CDR3 DNA follows: TGTGCCAGCAGTTCCCGAGGCCTAGCGGGGGACGAGACCCAGTACTTC.

This chain connects TRBV5-4 to TRBJ2-3, with a tentative D call TRBD2 (6 bases). Germline assignment: CDR1 SGHNT and CDR2 YYREEE (reference sequence). Trimming took off 2 bases at V and 4 bases at J, with 14 bases between the two ends. CDR3 size: 15 residues. The CDR3 nucleotides are TGTGCCAGCAGCTTCGGACTAATCGAGGCAGATACGCAGTATTTT. The encoded protein is CASSFGLIEADTQYF.

V usage is TRBV15 and J usage is TRBJ1-3; no clear D gene. V lost 1 base and J lost 0, with 13 bases in between. Germline lookup yields CDR1 LNHNV and CDR2 YYDKDF (reference sequence). The CDR3 consists of 17 residues. This CDR3 is CATSRALTATSGNTIYF. CDR3 DNA sequence: TGTGCCACCAGCAGAGCGTTAACAGCAACCTCTGGAAACACCATATATTTT.

This clone was recorded only once. CDR3 DNA: TGTGCAAGTCGCTTAGCCGACAGGGACCCCTACAATGAGCAGTTCTTC. Protein: CASRLADRDPYNEQFF. The J gene is TRBJ2-1, the V gene TRBV12-2; TRBD1 is taken as the D call from the table, unchecked against the DNA. TRBV12-2 constitutes a pseudogene. The CDR3 totals 16 residues.

This chain joins TRBV5-6 and TRBJ1-1; D may be TRBD1 (6 bases). V was pared by 4 bases and J by 10 bases, with 17 bases between. In germline, CDR1 is SGHDT, CDR2 YYEEEE. The CDR3 sequence is 13 residues long. In nucleotides, the CDR3 is TGTGCCAGCAGCGGAGTTGGGGGCAGGGGAGCTTTCTTT. It yields the protein CASSGVGGRGAFF.

This rearrangement joins TRBV19 to TRBJ2-1; D remains unclear. The CDR3 runs 11 residues. Trimming left V 7 bases short and J 8 bases short, with 9 bases between. CDR1 is LNHDA and CDR2 is SQIVND in the germline V gene (reference sequence). The CDR3 DNA reads as TGTGCCAGTACCTCTTCGGATGAGCAGTTCTTC. It specifies CASTSSDEQFF.